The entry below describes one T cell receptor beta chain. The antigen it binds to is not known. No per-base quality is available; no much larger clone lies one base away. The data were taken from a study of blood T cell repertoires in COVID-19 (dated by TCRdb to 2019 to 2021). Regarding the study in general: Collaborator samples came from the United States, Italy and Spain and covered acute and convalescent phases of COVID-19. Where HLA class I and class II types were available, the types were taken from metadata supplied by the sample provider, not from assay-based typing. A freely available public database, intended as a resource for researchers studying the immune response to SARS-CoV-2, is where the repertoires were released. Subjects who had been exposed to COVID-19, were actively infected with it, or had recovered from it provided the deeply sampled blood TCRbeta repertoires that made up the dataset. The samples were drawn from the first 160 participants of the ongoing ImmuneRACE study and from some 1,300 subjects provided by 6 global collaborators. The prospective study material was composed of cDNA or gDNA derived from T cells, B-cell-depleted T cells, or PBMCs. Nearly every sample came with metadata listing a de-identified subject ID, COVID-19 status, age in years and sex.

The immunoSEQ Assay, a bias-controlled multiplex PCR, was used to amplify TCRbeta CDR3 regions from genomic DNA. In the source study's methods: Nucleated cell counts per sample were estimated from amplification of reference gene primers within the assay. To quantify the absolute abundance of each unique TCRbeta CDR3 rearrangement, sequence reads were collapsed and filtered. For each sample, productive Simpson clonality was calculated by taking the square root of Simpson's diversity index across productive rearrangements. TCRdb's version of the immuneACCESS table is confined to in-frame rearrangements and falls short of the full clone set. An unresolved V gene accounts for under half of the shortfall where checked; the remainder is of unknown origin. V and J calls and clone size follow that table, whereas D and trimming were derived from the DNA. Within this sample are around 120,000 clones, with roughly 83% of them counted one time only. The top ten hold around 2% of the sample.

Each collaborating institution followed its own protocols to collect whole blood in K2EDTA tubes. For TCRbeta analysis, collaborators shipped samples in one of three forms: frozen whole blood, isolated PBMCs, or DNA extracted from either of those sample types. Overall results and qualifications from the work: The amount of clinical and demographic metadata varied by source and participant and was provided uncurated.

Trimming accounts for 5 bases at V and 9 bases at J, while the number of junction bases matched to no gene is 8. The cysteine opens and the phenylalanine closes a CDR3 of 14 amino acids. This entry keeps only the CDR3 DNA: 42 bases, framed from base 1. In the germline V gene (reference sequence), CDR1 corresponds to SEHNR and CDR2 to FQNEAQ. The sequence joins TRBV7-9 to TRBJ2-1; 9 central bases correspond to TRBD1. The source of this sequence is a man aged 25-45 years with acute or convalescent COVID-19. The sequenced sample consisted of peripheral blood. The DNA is TGTGCCAGCAGCCCCGGGGACAGGGTTACTGAGCAGTTCTTC. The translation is CASSPGDRVTEQFF.